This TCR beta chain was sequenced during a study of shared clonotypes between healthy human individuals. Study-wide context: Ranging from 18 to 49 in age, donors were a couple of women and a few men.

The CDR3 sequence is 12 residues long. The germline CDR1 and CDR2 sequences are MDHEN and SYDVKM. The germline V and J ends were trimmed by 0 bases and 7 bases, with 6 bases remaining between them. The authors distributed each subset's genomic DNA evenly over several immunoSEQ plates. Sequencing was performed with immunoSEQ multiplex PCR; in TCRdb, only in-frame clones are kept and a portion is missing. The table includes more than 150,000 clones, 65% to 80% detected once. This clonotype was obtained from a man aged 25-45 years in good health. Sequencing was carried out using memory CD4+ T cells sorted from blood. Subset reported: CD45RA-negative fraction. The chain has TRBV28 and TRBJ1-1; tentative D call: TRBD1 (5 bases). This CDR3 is CASSLWGDEAFF. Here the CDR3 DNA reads TGTGCCAGCAGTTTATGGGGGGATGAAGCTTTCTTT.